The rows below give T cell receptor beta chains drawn from one sample of a study of CDR3 diversity in severe acne. Via MiXCR, TCRdb re-called the PCR reads, giving one row per CDR3 protein. This repertoire shows some 90,000 distinct CDR3 sequences, 48% found once; its top ten account for 9.5% to 13%. Source material: blood. These receptors were taken from a male donor in good health, serving as a control. CDR3s include the opening cysteine and the closing phenylalanine or tryptophan. Fields, in order: CDR3 protein, CDR3 DNA, D gene, clone size, V gene, J gene. The D gene is left open where the match is weak. Clone size, where shown, is once, few, many, or a class for clones that have expanded.

CDR3aa: CAGIGGVGDTQYF
CDR3nt: TGTGCCGGCATAGGGGGAGTAGGAGATACGCAGTATTTT
d_gene: NA
abundance: NA
v_gene: TRBV2
j_gene: TRBJ2-3

CDR3aa: CAIVGQGSTYNEPQHF
CDR3nt: TGTGCCATCGTGGGACAGGGGTCAACCTACAATGAGCCCCAGCATTTT
d_gene: TRBD1
abundance: NA
v_gene: TRBV28
j_gene: TRBJ1-5

CDR3aa: CASSPHSDRRNEQYF
CDR3nt: TGTGCCAGCAGCCCTCACTCGGACAGGAGGAACGAGCAGTACTTC
d_gene: TRBD1
abundance: NA
v_gene: TRBV7-8
j_gene: TRBJ2-7

CDR3aa: CASSPPGQATYEQYF
CDR3nt: TGTGCCAGCAGCCCTCCGGGACAGGCGACCTACGAGCAGTACTTC
d_gene: TRBD1
abundance: NA
v_gene: TRBV5-1
j_gene: TRBJ2-7

CDR3aa: CASSLASTNEKLFF
CDR3nt: TGCGCCAGCAGCTTGGCCTCGACTAATGAAAAACTGTTTTTT
d_gene: NA
abundance: NA
v_gene: TRBV5-1
j_gene: TRBJ1-4

CDR3aa: CASSLTTTNEKLFF
CDR3nt: TGTGCCAGCAGCCTAACTACCACCAATGAAAAACTGTTTTTT
d_gene: NA
abundance: few
v_gene: TRBV6-5
j_gene: TRBJ1-4

CDR3aa: CASRAQGKKKLFF
CDR3nt: TGTGCCAGCAGGGCCCAGGGGAAAAAAAAACTGTTTTTT
d_gene: NA
abundance: many
v_gene: TRBV5-4
j_gene: TRBJ1-4

CDR3aa: CASSSITGETYEQYF
CDR3nt: TGCGCCAGCAGCTCAATCACCGGGGAAACCTACGAGCAGTACTTC
d_gene: NA
abundance: NA
v_gene: TRBV5-1
j_gene: TRBJ2-7

CDR3aa: CASSYRTGVGNTIYF
CDR3nt: TGTGCCAGCAGCTACAGGACAGGGGTTGGAAACACCATATATTTT
d_gene: TRBD1
abundance: few
v_gene: TRBV5-5
j_gene: TRBJ1-3

CDR3aa: CASVDRGRNTEAFF
CDR3nt: TGTGCCAGCGTGGATCGCGGAAGGAACACTGAAGCTTTCTTT
d_gene: NA
abundance: few
v_gene: TRBV2
j_gene: TRBJ1-1

CDR3aa: CASSPRPSNTEAFF
CDR3nt: TGTGCCAGCAGCCCCCGACCATCCAACACTGAAGCTTTCTTT
d_gene: NA
abundance: NA
v_gene: TRBV9
j_gene: TRBJ1-1

CDR3aa: CASSQVVGGAGYGYTF
CDR3nt: TGTGCCAGCAGCCAAGTCGTGGGGGGCGCGGGCTATGGCTACACCTTC
d_gene: NA
abundance: few
v_gene: TRBV3-1
j_gene: TRBJ1-2

CDR3aa: CASSEGQDTGELFF
CDR3nt: TGTGCCAGCAGTGAGGGACAGGACACCGGGGAGCTGTTTTTT
d_gene: TRBD1
abundance: medium-sized
v_gene: TRBV6-4
j_gene: TRBJ2-2

CDR3aa: CSAASVYNEQFF
CDR3nt: TGCAGTGCGGCCAGCGTATACAATGAGCAGTTCTTC
d_gene: NA
abundance: NA
v_gene: TRBV29-1
j_gene: TRBJ2-1

CDR3aa: CASSLDRGTQRDTQYF
CDR3nt: TGTGCCAGCAGCTTGGACAGGGGAACACAAAGAGATACGCAGTATTTT
d_gene: TRBD1
abundance: many
v_gene: TRBV7-9
j_gene: TRBJ2-3

CDR3aa: CASSPFNQPQHF
CDR3nt: TGTGCCAGCAGCCCGTTCAATCAGCCCCAGCATTTT
d_gene: NA
abundance: NA
v_gene: TRBV11-2
j_gene: TRBJ1-5

CDR3aa: CASGLVRLGNTGELFF
CDR3nt: TGTGCTAGTGGTTTGGTAAGGTTGGGGAACACCGGGGAGCTGTTTTTT
d_gene: NA
abundance: many
v_gene: TRBV12-5
j_gene: TRBJ2-2

CDR3aa: CSARGQGATTDTQYF
CDR3nt: TGCAGTGCTAGAGGACAGGGGGCGACGACAGATACGCAGTATTTT
d_gene: TRBD1
abundance: once
v_gene: TRBV20-1
j_gene: TRBJ2-3

CDR3aa: CASSQGGLAGGASYEQYF
CDR3nt: TGCGCCAGCAGCCAAGGAGGACTAGCGGGAGGCGCCTCCTACGAGCAGTACTTC
d_gene: TRBD2
abundance: many
v_gene: TRBV4-1
j_gene: TRBJ2-7

CDR3aa: CASSLTDLNEKLFF
CDR3nt: TGTGCCAGTAGTCTTACAGACCTTAATGAAAAACTGTTTTTT
d_gene: NA
abundance: NA
v_gene: TRBV19
j_gene: TRBJ1-4

CDR3aa: CSGLTVNTEAFF
CDR3nt: TGCAGCGGATTGACAGTGAACACTGAAGCTTTCTTT
d_gene: NA
abundance: many
v_gene: TRBV29-1
j_gene: TRBJ1-1

CDR3aa: CASSPGLAGPQETQYF
CDR3nt: TGTGCCAGCAGCCCGGGACTAGCGGGACCGCAAGAGACCCAGTACTTC
d_gene: TRBD2
abundance: many
v_gene: TRBV7-2
j_gene: TRBJ2-5

CDR3aa: CASSSRPGQGQTEAFF
CDR3nt: TGTGCCAGCAGTTCCCGGCCGGGCCAGGGGCAGACTGAAGCTTTCTTT
d_gene: NA
abundance: many
v_gene: TRBV28
j_gene: TRBJ1-1

CDR3aa: CATSDLWGSGRQETQYF
CDR3nt: TGTGCCACCAGTGATTTGTGGGGTAGCGGGAGGCAAGAGACCCAGTACTTC
d_gene: TRBD2
abundance: NA
v_gene: TRBV24-1
j_gene: TRBJ2-5

CDR3aa: CASSGQGAAAGQPQHF
CDR3nt: TGTGCCAGCAGTGGTCAGGGGGCAGCCGCTGGGCAGCCCCAGCATTTT
d_gene: TRBD1
abundance: NA
v_gene: TRBV6-1
j_gene: TRBJ1-5

CDR3aa: CASSEAGTGKDSISYEQYF
CDR3nt: TGTGCCAGCAGTGAAGCCGGGACAGGGAAGGATAGCATCTCCTACGAGCAGTACTTC
d_gene: TRBD1
abundance: NA
v_gene: TRBV2
j_gene: TRBJ2-7

CDR3aa: CASSGGSDSTEAFF
CDR3nt: TGCGCCAGCAGTGGGGGAAGCGACTCCACTGAAGCTTTCTTT
d_gene: NA
abundance: NA
v_gene: TRBV10-1
j_gene: TRBJ1-1

CDR3aa: CASSLEEQYF
CDR3nt: TGCGCCAGCAGCTTGGAAGAGCAGTACTTC
d_gene: NA
abundance: NA
v_gene: TRBV5-1
j_gene: TRBJ2-7

CDR3aa: CASSYGVAGGPQETQYF
CDR3nt: TGTGCCAGCAGTTATGGGGTAGCGGGAGGGCCCCAAGAGACCCAGTACTTC
d_gene: TRBD2
abundance: NA
v_gene: TRBV6-2/TRBV6-3
j_gene: TRBJ2-5

CDR3aa: CASKGGGPKTSGNTIYF
CDR3nt: TGTGCCAGCAAGGGGGGAGGCCCTAAGACCTCTGGAAACACCATATATTTT
d_gene: NA
abundance: many
v_gene: TRBV9
j_gene: TRBJ1-3

CDR3aa: CASSRPRIPDSDSGNTIYF
CDR3nt: TGTGCCAGCAGCCGGCCGCGTATCCCGGACTCCGACTCTGGAAACACCATATATTTT
d_gene: NA
abundance: many
v_gene: TRBV9
j_gene: TRBJ1-3

CDR3aa: CASSPGSGSYEQYF
CDR3nt: TGCGCCAGCAGCCCCGGGAGCGGGAGCTACGAGCAGTACTTC
d_gene: TRBD2
abundance: NA
v_gene: TRBV10-1
j_gene: TRBJ2-7

CDR3aa: CSVTDMNTEAFF
CDR3nt: TGCAGCGTTACAGACATGAACACTGAAGCTTTCTTT
d_gene: NA
abundance: NA
v_gene: TRBV29-1
j_gene: TRBJ1-1

CDR3aa: CASSLGGTGDSPLHF
CDR3nt: TGTGCCAGCAGCTTAGGGGGGACAGGGGATTCACCCCTCCACTTT
d_gene: TRBD1
abundance: few
v_gene: TRBV11-2
j_gene: TRBJ1-6

CDR3aa: CASSPGTGAEQYF
CDR3nt: TGTGCCAGCTCACCGGGAACAGGGGCCGAGCAGTACTTC
d_gene: TRBD1
abundance: NA
v_gene: TRBV18
j_gene: TRBJ2-7

CDR3aa: CASSTKGTGDYGYTF
CDR3nt: TGTGCCAGCAGTACAAAGGGGACAGGGGACTATGGCTACACCTTC
d_gene: TRBD1
abundance: NA
v_gene: TRBV27
j_gene: TRBJ1-2

CDR3aa: CASSQRMGDRSPQHF
CDR3nt: TGTGCCAGTAGTCAAAGAATGGGAGACCGTTCACCCCAGCATTTT
d_gene: NA
abundance: NA
v_gene: TRBV19
j_gene: TRBJ1-5

CDR3aa: CASSDRQNFYGYTF
CDR3nt: TGTGCCAGCAGTGATAGACAGAACTTCTATGGCTACACCTTC
d_gene: NA
abundance: NA
v_gene: TRBV10-3
j_gene: TRBJ1-2

CDR3aa: CATTRDSPNQPQHF
CDR3nt: TGTGCCACCACCCGGGACAGCCCCAATCAGCCCCAGCATTTT
d_gene: TRBD1
abundance: many
v_gene: TRBV6-1
j_gene: TRBJ1-5

CDR3aa: CASRPSGRWYEQYF
CDR3nt: TGCGCCAGCAGACCTAGCGGGAGATGGTACGAGCAGTACTTC
d_gene: TRBD2
abundance: NA
v_gene: TRBV4-1
j_gene: TRBJ2-7

CDR3aa: CATTDRVDTEAFF
CDR3nt: TGTGCCACCACGGACAGGGTGGACACTGAAGCTTTCTTT
d_gene: TRBD1
abundance: NA
v_gene: TRBV10-3
j_gene: TRBJ1-1

CDR3aa: CASSSLQGDNSPLHF
CDR3nt: TGTGCCAGCAGCTCCCTACAGGGGGACAATTCACCCCTCCACTTT
d_gene: TRBD1
abundance: NA
v_gene: TRBV25-1
j_gene: TRBJ1-6

CDR3aa: CASRGQGAKEQYF
CDR3nt: TGTGCCAGCAGAGGACAGGGGGCAAAAGAGCAGTACTTC
d_gene: TRBD1
abundance: NA
v_gene: TRBV7-3
j_gene: TRBJ2-7

CDR3aa: CASTMKQKNQPQHF
CDR3nt: TGTGCCAGCACAATGAAACAAAAAAATCAGCCCCAGCATTTT
d_gene: NA
abundance: NA
v_gene: TRBV2
j_gene: TRBJ1-5

CDR3aa: CAISESLGLSGPLRF
CDR3nt: TGTGCCATCAGTGAGTCGTTGGGTCTCTCGGGACCCCTCCGCTTT
d_gene: NA
abundance: NA
v_gene: TRBV10-3
j_gene: TRBJ1-6